Below, one T cell receptor beta chain is given with its context. Its matching antigen is unknown. CDR3 length: 14 amino acids. V dropped 0 bases and J dropped 7 bases, with 8 bases sitting between them. Per germline, CDR1 KGHDR and CDR2 SFDVKD. Each CDR3 protein gets one entry after TCRdb re-called the 5' RACE reads with MiXCR. The sample lists about 88,000 distinct CDR3 sequences; about 23% were seen once. The data derive from a study of T-cell memory formation after mild COVID-19. About the research overall: There were largely donor-specific TCR clusters. General observations from the study: CD4+ contracting clones lay mainly in CM and EM, CD8+ ones in EMRA. The second-wave clones peaking on day 37 were not confirmed as SARS-CoV-2-specific.

This chain connects TRBV24-1 to TRBJ2-2; TRBD2 might be the D (6 bases). Specimen: PBMCs or a T cell subset sorted from them (not recorded which). The receptor comes from a man between 18 and 35 years old who had mild COVID-19 (a few samples of this study predate the infection). Cell type and time point are not known. The CDR3 coding sequence is TGTGCCACCAGTGATTTGGCCGGGGGCGGGGAGCTGTTTTTT. It is translated as CATSDLAGGGELFF.